The sequence of this TCR beta chain was determined in a study of blood T cells in healthy people across ages. General study results and limits: Long-lived donors exceeded aged donors in naive CD4+ cells and diversity.

Turning to this clonotype: Its antigen is unidentified.

Germline V gives CDR1 SGHTA, CDR2 FQGNSA. The CDR3 is 19 amino acids. V was clipped by 1 base and J by 3 bases, with 21 bases between them. Through a sample-barcoded 5' primer and a J-beta primer mix, a second PCR was run for roughly 6 to 12 cycles. Each CDR3 protein is one row after TCRdb ran MiXCR on the 5' RACE reads. The table lists hundreds of thousands of distinct CDR3 sequences, approximately 25% of them singletons. The sample providers were healthy Caucasian people from Russia, aged roughly 6 to 95. Around 10 milliliters of peripheral blood were drawn from each donor. The same specimen was also included in a second study, on T cells of mothers and their children.

Specimen: blood. The chain recombines TRBV7-2 with TRBJ1-4; possible D gene TRBD1, 5 bases. The receptor was derived from a boy between 10 and 17 years old in good health. CDR3: CASSLGTGTVSSPNEKLFF. The CDR3 bases are TGTGCCAGCAGCTTAGGTACCGGGACGGTGTCGTCCCCTAATGAAAAACTGTTTTTT. Variable domain in full (rest from reference TRBV7-2 and TRBJ1-4): GAGVSQSPSNKVTEKGKDVELRCDPISGHTALYWYRQSLGQGLEFLIYFQGNSAPDKSGLPSDRFSAERTGGSVSTLTIQRTQQEDSAVYLCASSLGTGTVSSPNEKLFFGSGTQLSVL.